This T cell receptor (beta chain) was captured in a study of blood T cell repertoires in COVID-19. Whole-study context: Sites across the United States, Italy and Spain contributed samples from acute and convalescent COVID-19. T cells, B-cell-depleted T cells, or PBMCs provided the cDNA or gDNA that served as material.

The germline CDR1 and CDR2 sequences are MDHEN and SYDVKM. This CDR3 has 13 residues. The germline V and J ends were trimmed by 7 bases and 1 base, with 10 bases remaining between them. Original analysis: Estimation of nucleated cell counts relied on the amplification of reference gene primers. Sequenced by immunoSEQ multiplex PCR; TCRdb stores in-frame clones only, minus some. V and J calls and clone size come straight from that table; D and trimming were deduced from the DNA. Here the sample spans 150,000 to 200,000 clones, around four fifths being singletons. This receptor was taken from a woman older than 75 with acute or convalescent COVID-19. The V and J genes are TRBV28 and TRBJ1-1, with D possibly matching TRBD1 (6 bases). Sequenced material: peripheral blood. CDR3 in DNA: TGTGCCAGCACCACAGGGTCGAACACTGAAGCTTTCTTT. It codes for CASTTGSNTEAFF.